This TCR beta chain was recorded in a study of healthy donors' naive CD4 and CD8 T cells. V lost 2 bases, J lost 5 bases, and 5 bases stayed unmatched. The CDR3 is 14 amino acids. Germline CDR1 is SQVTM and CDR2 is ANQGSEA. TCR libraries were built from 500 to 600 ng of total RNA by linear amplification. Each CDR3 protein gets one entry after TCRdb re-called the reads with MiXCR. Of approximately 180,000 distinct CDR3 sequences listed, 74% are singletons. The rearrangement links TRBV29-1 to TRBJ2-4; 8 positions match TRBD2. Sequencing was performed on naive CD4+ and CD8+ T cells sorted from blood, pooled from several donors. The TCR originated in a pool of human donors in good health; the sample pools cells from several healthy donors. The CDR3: CSVELSGRQNIQYF. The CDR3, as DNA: TGCAGCGTTGAACTCAGCGGGAGACAAAACATTCAGTACTTC. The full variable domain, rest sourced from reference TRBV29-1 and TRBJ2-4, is SAVISQKPSRDICQRGTSLTIQCQVDSQVTMMFWYRQQPGQSLTLIATANQGSEATYESGFVIDKFPISRPNLTFSTLTVSNMSPEDSSIYLCSVELSGRQNIQYFGAGTRLSVL.